The clone carrying this T cell receptor (beta chain) was detected ten times or more. Amplified regions were TCR beta CDR3 sequences from RNA transcripts. The HTBI primer set drove a first-round RT-PCR of the TCR CDR3. TCRdb passed the multiplex PCR reads through MiXCR, listing each CDR3 protein once. Altogether 300,000 to 350,000 distinct CDR3 sequences are present, around a sixth being singletons, with the ten largest covering around a sixth. This specimen comes from a study of T cells in Graves' hyperthyroidism and ophthalmopathy. Germline CDR1 is LNHNV and CDR2 is YYDKDF (reference sequence). The CDR3 has 15 residues. The trim removed 2 bases at V and 7 bases at J, leaving 10 bases unmatched.

The specimen sequenced was blood. This clonotype was sampled from a woman in her thirties or forties with Graves' ophthalmopathy. J is TRBJ2-7 and V is TRBV15, with 8 bases lining up with TRBD1. The CDR3 nucleotides read TGTGCCACCAGCAGATCCAATACCAGGGGGCGAGAGCAGTACTTC. It encodes CATSRSNTRGREQYF.